The clone carrying this T cell receptor beta chain was counted at least ten times. Duration under 3 months, a NOSPECS grade of at least 4, and a Clinical Activity Score of at least 3 characterized the ophthalmopathy patients. Clinical symptoms, serum thyroxine and TRAb, thyroid ultrasound and orbital computed tomography together formed the diagnostic basis. This sample is drawn from a study of T cells in Graves' hyperthyroidism and ophthalmopathy. Germline V lookup: CDR1 MNHEY, CDR2 SMNVEV (reference sequence). The CDR3 is made up of 13 amino acids. Between the trimmed V and J ends, which lost 6 bases and 2 bases, there was a span of 11 bases. The CDR3 regions of TCR beta were amplified from RNA transcripts. TCR CDR3 underwent first-round RT-PCR with the HTBI primer set. One entry per CDR3 protein results from TCRdb running MiXCR on the multiplex PCR reads. The sample has roughly 500,000 distinct CDR3 sequences, roughly 24% seen once.

Input material: blood. This sequence originates from a woman aged 25 to 39 with Graves' ophthalmopathy. This chain connects TRBV27 to TRBJ2-7; D is perhaps TRBD2 (7 bases). This CDR3 reads CASRVGGPYEQYF. The CDR3 nucleotides are TGTGCCAGCAGAGTGGGGGGGCCCTACGAGCAGTACTTC.